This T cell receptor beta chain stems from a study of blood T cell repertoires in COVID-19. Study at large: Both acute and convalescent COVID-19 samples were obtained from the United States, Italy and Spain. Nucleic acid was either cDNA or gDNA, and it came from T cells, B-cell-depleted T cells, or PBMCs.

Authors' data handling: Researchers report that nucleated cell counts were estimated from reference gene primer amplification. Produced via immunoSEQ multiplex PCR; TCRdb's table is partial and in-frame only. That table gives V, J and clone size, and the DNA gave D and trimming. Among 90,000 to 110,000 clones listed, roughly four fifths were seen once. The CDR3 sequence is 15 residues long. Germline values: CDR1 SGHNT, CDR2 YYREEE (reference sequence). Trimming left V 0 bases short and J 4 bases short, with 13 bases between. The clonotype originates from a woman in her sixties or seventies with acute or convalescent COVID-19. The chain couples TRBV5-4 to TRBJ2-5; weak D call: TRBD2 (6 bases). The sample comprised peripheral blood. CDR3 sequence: CASSLVAARGETQYF. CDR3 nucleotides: TGTGCCAGCAGCTTGGTTGCAGCGCGGGGAGAGACCCAGTACTTC.